Described below is a single T cell receptor beta chain sequence and its context. The data stem from a study of blood T cell repertoires in COVID-19. Germline V gene data show CDR1 as SGHRS and CDR2 as YFSETQ. With V trimmed by 4 bases and J by 6 bases, 13 bases remained unmatched. The CDR3 length is 15 residues. In the authors' methods: Amplification from reference gene primers served as the basis for estimated nucleated cell counts. Method: immunoSEQ multiplex PCR; TCRdb's copy keeps in-frame clones and lacks some. V, J and clone size are those of that table, while D and trimming were read from the DNA. Among 35,000 or so clones listed, around 86% were seen once.

This sequence originates from a man aged 65-85 years with acute or convalescent COVID-19. Sample: peripheral blood. This chain links TRBV5-1 with TRBJ2-7; TRBD1 aligns across 7 bases. The CDR3 DNA sequence: TGCGCCAGCAGCCTGTCGGTGACAGGGTCTGGCGAGCAGTACTTC. Its protein is CASSLSVTGSGEQYF.